Below, one T cell receptor beta chain is given with its context. Its antigen is currently unknown. This sample also contains other DNA sequences that code for the same CDR3. Tumor samples were obtained before definitive surgery or chemotherapy. These data originate in a study of high-grade serous ovarian cancer treatment subgroups. Study overall: On average, approximately 15,000 reads and roughly 7,700 unique TCR beta rearrangements were obtained per sample.

Sequencing used immunoSEQ multiplex PCR; TCRdb keeps in-frame clones, though not all of them. The sample has 30,000 or so clones, around four fifths seen once. General study points: TCR clonal relatedness correlated positively with neoantigen level.

J lost 2 bases, V lost 5 bases, and 6 bases had no gene match. CDR1 is SEHNR, CDR2 FQNEAQ, per germline (reference sequence). The CDR3 covers 14 residues. The receptor's source is a human donor with high-grade serous ovarian cancer. This chain uses TRBV7-9 with TRBJ2-7; 7 nucleotides align to TRBD1. The specimen sequenced was tumor tissue. CDR3 region: CASSHRDRAYEQYF. The CDR3 nucleotides are TGTGCCAGCAGCCATAGGGACAGAGCCTACGAGCAGTACTTC.